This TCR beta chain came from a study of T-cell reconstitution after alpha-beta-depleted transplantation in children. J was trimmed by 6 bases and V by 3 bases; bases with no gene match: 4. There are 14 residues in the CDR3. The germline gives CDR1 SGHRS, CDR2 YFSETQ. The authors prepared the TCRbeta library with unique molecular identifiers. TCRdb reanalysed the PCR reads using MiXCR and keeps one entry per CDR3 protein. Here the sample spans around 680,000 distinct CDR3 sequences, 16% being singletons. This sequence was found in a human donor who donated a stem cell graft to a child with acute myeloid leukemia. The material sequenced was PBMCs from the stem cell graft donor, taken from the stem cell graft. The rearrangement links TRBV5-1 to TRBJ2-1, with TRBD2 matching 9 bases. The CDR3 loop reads CASSYSGGSNEQFF. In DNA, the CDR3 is TGCGCCAGCAGCTATAGCGGGGGTAGCAATGAGCAGTTCTTC.